Following are 12 T cell receptor beta chains from one sample sequenced in a study of blood T cell repertoires in COVID-19 (dated by TCRdb to 2019 to 2021). Preparation of the library involved the immunoSEQ multiplex PCR assay. TCRdb holds this immuneACCESS table with in-frame rearrangements only. Some clones are missing; in checked studies, unresolved V genes explain under half, and the rest has no known cause. This sample is represented by fewer than 250,000 clones; approximately 82% of them were singletons. The ten largest clonotypes hold roughly 8% of the sample. Sequencing used peripheral blood. The source of these receptors is a woman between 45 and 60 years old with acute or convalescent COVID-19.

The chain carries TRBV5-1 and TRBJ2-5; 7 nucleotides align to TRBD2. CDR1 is SGHRS and CDR2 is YFSETQ in the germline V gene. V was clipped by 5 bases and J by 4 bases; unmatched bases: 14. There are 16 residues in the CDR3. CDR3 DNA: TGCGCCAGCAGGCCACTCGGGGGGAGTGGCGGAGAGACCCAGTACTTC. Its translation is CASRPLGGSGGETQYF.

The chain employs TRBV21-1 and TRBJ2-7; the table's D call, TRBD1, was not checked against the DNA. TRBV21-1 is marked as a pseudogene. The CDR3 loop spans 17 amino acids. This CDR3 is CASRIRPGTEVPYEQYF. CDR3 nucleotides: TGTGCCAGCAGAATTCGACCCGGGACAGAAGTACCCTACGAGCAGTACTTC.

This chain links TRBV12-3 or TRBV12-4 with TRBJ1-2; unclear D gene. This CDR3 has 12 amino acids. The germline V and J ends were trimmed by 6 bases and 3 bases, with 8 bases remaining between them. The CDR3 DNA follows: TGTGCCAGCAGACTAAAGGACTATGGCTACACCTTC. Translation gives CASRLKDYGYTF.

This clone was counted between two and nine times. The J gene is TRBJ2-3, the V gene TRBV5-1; TRBD2 matches at 10 bases. CDR1 is SGHRS and CDR2 is YFSETQ in the germline V gene. This CDR3 spans 15 amino acids. V shed 4 bases, J shed 4 bases, and the junction held 6 bases outside the gene matches. CDR3 loop: CASSGWTSGPDTQYF. CDR3 nucleotides: TGCGCCAGCAGCGGGTGGACTAGCGGCCCAGATACGCAGTATTTT.

V and J are TRBV10-3 and TRBJ2-1, with 7 bases aligning to TRBD1. V trimming: 11 bases; J trimming: 1 base; junction bases outside the gene matches: 8. The germline V gene has CDR1 ENHRY and CDR2 SYGVKD. This CDR3 is built from 14 residues. CDR3 coding DNA: TGTGCCTCCAGAGAACAGGGGTCCTACAATGAGCAGTTCTTC. Its translation: CASREQGSYNEQFF.

The rearrangement uses TRBV24-1 and TRBJ2-7, with unresolved D. With 5 bases removed from V and 1 base from J, the gap between germline ends came to 8 bases. Germline CDR1 reads KGHDR; CDR2 reads SFDVKD. CDR3 size: 13 residues. As DNA, the CDR3 is TGTGCCACCAGTGGCCCGGTTTCCTACGAGCAGTACTTC. It encodes CATSGPVSYEQYF.

The chain couples TRBV9 to TRBJ1-2, with D maybe TRBD1 (6 bases). The germline CDR1 and CDR2 sequences are SGDLS and YYNGEE. CDR3 length: 13 amino acids. Trimming removed 1 base at V and 8 bases at J, with 12 bases between. The CDR3 region has the DNA TGTGCCAGCAGCGTAAACCCAGGGGAAGGCTACACCTTC. Translated, it gives CASSVNPGEGYTF.

This rearrangement joins TRBV18 to TRBJ2-5; a weak D match, TRBD2 (5 bases). Germline V gene data show CDR1 as KGHSH and CDR2 as LQKENI. CDR3 length: 16 amino acids. The V end lost 3 bases, the J end lost 1 base, and 15 bases lay between the germline ends. The CDR3 nucleotides are TGTGCCAGCTCACCGAGGGCTCCTTCAACCCAAGAGACCCAGTACTTC. Amino acids: CASSPRAPSTQETQYF.

This chain uses TRBV6-5 with TRBJ1-4; D is uncertain. Germline CDR1 and CDR2: MNHEY and SVGAGI. V lost 4 bases to trimming and J lost 5 bases, with 11 bases between them. The CDR3 length is 14 residues. The CDR3 is CASSLFPGNEKLFF. CDR3 sequence (DNA): TGTGCCAGCAGTTTATTCCCAGGAAATGAAAAACTGTTTTTT.

The table lists this clone with a few counts. The V and J genes are TRBV19 and TRBJ1-2; 10 bases are a match to TRBD1. Per germline, CDR1 LNHDA and CDR2 SQIVND (reference sequence). V shed 11 bases, J shed 7 bases, and the junction held 7 bases outside the gene matches. There are 12 residues in the CDR3. The CDR3 sequence: CAVWDRGSGYTF. The CDR3 DNA is TGTGCCGTCTGGGACAGGGGAAGTGGCTACACCTTC.

The rearrangement joins TRBV5-1 to TRBJ1-5; 10 positions match TRBD1. The CDR3 is 17 residues long. CDR1 SGHRS and CDR2 YFSETQ come from the germline V gene. Trimming removed 4 bases from V and 5 bases from J; junction bases left unmatched: 12. The CDR3 DNA follows: TGCGCCAGCAGCCCCGGGACAGGGGAATTTTCCTATCAGCCCCAGCATTTT. It is translated as CASSPGTGEFSYQPQHF.

This clone came up once. The rearrangement uses TRBV25-1 and TRBJ1-4; 7 bases fit TRBD1. The CDR3 length is 15 residues. Unmatched junction bases numbered 9, after V lost 5 bases and J lost 6 bases. Germline CDR1 and CDR2: MGHDK and SYGVNS. The chain's CDR3 is CASSPQGVLYEKLFF. Written as DNA, the CDR3 is TGTGCCAGCAGTCCGCAGGGGGTTTTATATGAAAAACTGTTTTTT.